This T cell receptor (beta chain) was observed in a study of blood T cell repertoires in COVID-19. As for the study in general: Sources were T cells, B-cell-depleted T cells, or PBMCs; the material itself was cDNA or gDNA.

Profiling relied on immunoSEQ multiplex PCR, and the TCRdb table lists in-frame clones only, not all of them. The sample lists 250,000 or so clones, around 83% occurring once. Individuals drawn from under 30 US areas were about 18 to 95 years old. V lost 6 bases, J lost 0 bases, and 12 bases lay in between. The CDR3 is 15 amino acids. Germline V CDR1 and CDR2: SNHLY, FYNNEI. This sequence originates from a woman between 50 and 59 years old who had been exposed to COVID-19. V usage is TRBV2 and J usage is TRBJ2-1, with a weak D call TRBD1 (6 bases). The sample consisted of PBMCs or T cells enriched from blood (not recorded which). CDR3 bases: TGTGCCAGCAGGGCGACAGGTCTCTCCTACAATGAGCAGTTCTTC. The encoded protein is CASRATGLSYNEQFF.